This is a list of T cell receptor beta chains from one sample in a study of blood T cell repertoires in COVID-19. Here immunoSEQ multiplex PCR was the method, and the copy in TCRdb shows in-frame clones only, minus some. The sample consists of 250,000 to 350,000 clones, about 80% of them appearing once. The sample was peripheral blood. These receptors originate from an older person with COVID-19, enrolled during active disease. The CDR3 runs from the conserved cysteine through the conserved F or W. The D gene is left open where the match is weak. Clone size, where shown, is once, few, many, or a class for clones that have expanded.

clone size	J gene	V gene	D gene	CDR3 DNA	CDR3 protein
.	TRBJ2-5	TRBV15	.	TGTGCCACCAGCAGAGAGAGCCGGAGAGGGGAGACCCAGTACTTC	CATSRESRRGETQYF
.	TRBJ1-2	TRBV5-5	TRBD1	TGTGCCAGCAGCCGACAGGGGGCCCATGGCTACACCTTC	CASSRQGAHGYTF
.	TRBJ1-2	TRBV7-8	.	TGTGCCAGCAGCCCCATATGGACAGAGAGCTATGGCTACACCTTC	CASSPIWTESYGYTF
.	TRBJ2-7	TRBV29-1	TRBD1	TGCAGCGTTCCGGGACAGGGGGCGGTCGAGCAGTACTTC	CSVPGQGAVEQYF
.	TRBJ2-5	TRBV29-1	TRBD1	TGCAGCGTAGGACAGGGGTTAGGGACCCAGTACTTC	CSVGQGLGTQYF
.	TRBJ2-7	TRBV6-4	TRBD2	TGTGCCAGCTACCGATCTTTAGCGGGCAGGTCCTACGAGCAGTACTTC	CASYRSLAGRSYEQYF
.	TRBJ2-1	TRBV27	.	TGTGCCAGCAGCGGGCAGGGGGGTAACAATGAGCAGTTCTTC	CASSGQGGNNEQFF
.	TRBJ1-1	TRBV9	.	TGTGCCAGCAGCGGCTTGACAGGGAACACTGAAGCTTTCTTT	CASSGLTGNTEAFF
.	TRBJ1-2	TRBV30	.	TGTGCCTGGAGTGTCGCCAGGGGCTACGGGATTGGCTACACCTTC	CAWSVARGYGIGYTF
.	TRBJ1-6	TRBV6-2/TRBV6-3	TRBD1	TGTGCCAGCAGTTACCGCGACAGGGAAAATTCACCCCTCCACTTT	CASSYRDRENSPLHF
.	TRBJ1-2	TRBV3-1/TRBV3-2	.	TGTGCCAGCAGCCCTCGAAAAGCGGGGGGGGAAGGCTACACCTTC	CASSPRKAGGEGYTF
.	TRBJ2-2	TRBV5-4	TRBD2	TGTGCCAGCAGTCCTGGACTAGCGGGAGGGCCCTGGTCCGGGGAGCTGTTTTTT	CASSPGLAGGPWSGELFF
.	TRBJ1-5	TRBV7-2	.	TGTGCCAGCAGCTTTTTAGATAGCAATCAGCCCCAGCATTTT	CASSFLDSNQPQHF
.	TRBJ2-6	TRBV5-1	TRBD1	TGCGCCAGCAGCTACGGACAGGGAAGTACTGGGGCCAACGTCCTGACTTTC	CASSYGQGSTGANVLTF
.	TRBJ1-4	TRBV27	TRBD1	TGTGCCAGCAAGACGACAGGGCGGAGGGAAAAACTGTTTTTT	CASKTTGRREKLFF
.	TRBJ2-7	TRBV28	TRBD2	TGTGCCAGCAGTTTGCCCCCGGGGACGCGGGAGACCGAGCAGTACTTC	CASSLPPGTRETEQYF
.	TRBJ1-3	TRBV5-1	.	TGCGCCAGCAGCCTGAGTTCGAGCTCTGGAAACACCATATATTTT	CASSLSSSSGNTIYF
.	TRBJ1-4	TRBV7-2	.	TGTGCCAGCAGCCCCGGGGGGTTAGGGGAAAAACTGTTTTTT	CASSPGGLGEKLFF
.	TRBJ2-1	TRBV7-8	.	TGTGCCAGCAAGGAGTCTAGCCCAACCAGAGAGCAGTTCTTC	CASKESSPTREQFF
once	TRBJ2-3	TRBV19	TRBD1	TGTGCCAGTAGTCCTCCGGGACAGGGCTACACAGATACGCAGTATTTT	CASSPPGQGYTDTQYF
.	TRBJ2-7	TRBV9	.	TGTGCCAGCAGCGCCCGGGACTGGGGTTCGGGAGAGCAGTACTTC	CASSARDWGSGEQYF
.	TRBJ1-2	TRBV7-9	.	TGTGCCAGCACCTCCCCTCAGGGAGGCTACACCTTC	CASTSPQGGYTF